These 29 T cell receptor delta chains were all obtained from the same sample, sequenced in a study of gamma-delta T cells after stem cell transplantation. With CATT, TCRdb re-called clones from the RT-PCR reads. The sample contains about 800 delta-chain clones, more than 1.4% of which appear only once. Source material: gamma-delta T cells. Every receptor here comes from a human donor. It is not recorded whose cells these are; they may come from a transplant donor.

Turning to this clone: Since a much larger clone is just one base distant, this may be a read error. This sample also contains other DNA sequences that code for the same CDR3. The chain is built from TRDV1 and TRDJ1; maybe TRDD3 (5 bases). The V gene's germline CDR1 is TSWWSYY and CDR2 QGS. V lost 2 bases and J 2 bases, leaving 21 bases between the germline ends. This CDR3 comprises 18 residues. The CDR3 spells CALGEMSPWGPGTDKLIF. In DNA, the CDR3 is TGTGCTCTTGGGGAAATGTCGCCTTGGGGACCTGGGACCGATAAACTCATCTTT.

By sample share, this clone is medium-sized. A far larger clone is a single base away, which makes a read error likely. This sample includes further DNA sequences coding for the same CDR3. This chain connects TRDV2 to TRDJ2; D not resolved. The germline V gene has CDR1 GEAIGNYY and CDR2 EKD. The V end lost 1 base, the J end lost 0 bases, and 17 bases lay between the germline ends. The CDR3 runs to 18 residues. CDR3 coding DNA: TGTGCCTGTGACACTCTAGGGGCCACCCCCTCTTTGACAGCACAACTCTTCTTT. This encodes CACDTLGATPSLTAQLFF.

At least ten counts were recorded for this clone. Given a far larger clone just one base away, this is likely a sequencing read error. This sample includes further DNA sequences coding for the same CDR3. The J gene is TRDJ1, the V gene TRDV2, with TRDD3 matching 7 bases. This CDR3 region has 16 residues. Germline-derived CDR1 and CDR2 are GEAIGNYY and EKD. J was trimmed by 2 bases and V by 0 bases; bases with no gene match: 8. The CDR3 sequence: CACDTVGGRPTDKLIF. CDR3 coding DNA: TGTGCCTGTGACACCGTTGGGGGACGCCCTACCGATAAACTCATCTTT.

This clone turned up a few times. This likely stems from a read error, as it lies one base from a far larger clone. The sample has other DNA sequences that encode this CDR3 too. The CDR3: CACDTLLGDTPTGTDKLIF. Here the CDR3 DNA reads TGTGCGTGTGACACCTTACTGGGGGATACGCCTACGGGCACCGATAAACTCATCTTT. This chain connects TRDV2 to TRDJ1; 13 positions match TRDD3. Per germline, CDR1 GEAIGNYY and CDR2 EKD. There are 19 residues in the CDR3.

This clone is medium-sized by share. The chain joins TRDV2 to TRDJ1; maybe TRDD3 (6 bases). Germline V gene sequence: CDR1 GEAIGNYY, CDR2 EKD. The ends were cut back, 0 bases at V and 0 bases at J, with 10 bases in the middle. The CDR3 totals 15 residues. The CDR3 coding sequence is TGTGCCTGTGACACCCTGGGGTACGACACCGATAAACTCATCTTT. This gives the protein CACDTLGYDTDKLIF.

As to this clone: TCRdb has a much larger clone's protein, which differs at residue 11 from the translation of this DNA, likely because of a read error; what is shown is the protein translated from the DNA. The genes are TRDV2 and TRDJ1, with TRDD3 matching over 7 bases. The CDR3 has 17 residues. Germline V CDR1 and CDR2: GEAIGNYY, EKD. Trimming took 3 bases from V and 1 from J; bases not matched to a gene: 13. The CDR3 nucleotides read TGTGCCTGTGACCCCGTTGGGGGGGATCTCCGCACCGATAAACTCATCTTT. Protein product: CACDPVGGDLRTDKLIF.

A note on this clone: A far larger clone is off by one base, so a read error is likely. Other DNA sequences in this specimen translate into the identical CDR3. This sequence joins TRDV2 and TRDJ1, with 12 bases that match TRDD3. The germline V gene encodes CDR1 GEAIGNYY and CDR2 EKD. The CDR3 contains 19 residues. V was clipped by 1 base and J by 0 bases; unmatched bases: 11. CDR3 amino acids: CACDTLSGGYAGYTDKLIF. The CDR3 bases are TGTGCCTGTGACACATTGTCTGGGGGATACGCGGGGTACACCGATAAACTCATCTTT.

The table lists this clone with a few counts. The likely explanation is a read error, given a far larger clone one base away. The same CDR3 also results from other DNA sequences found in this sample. CDR3 amino acids: CACDSIDSYNFINVTDKLIF. The CDR3 DNA reads TGCGCCTGTGACTCAATAGATTCTTACAACTTTATAAACGTCACCGATAAACTCATCTTT. The chain couples TRDV2 to TRDJ1, with D possibly TRDD1 on 5 matching bases. The CDR3 sequence is 20 residues long. Germline loops: CDR1 GEAIGNYY, CDR2 EKD.

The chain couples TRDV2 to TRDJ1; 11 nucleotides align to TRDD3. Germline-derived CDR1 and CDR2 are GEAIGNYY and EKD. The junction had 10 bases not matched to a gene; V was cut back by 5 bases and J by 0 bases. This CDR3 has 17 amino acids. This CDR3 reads CACGTMGDTTHTDKLIF. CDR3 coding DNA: TGTGCCTGTGGCACGATGGGGGATACGACCCACACCGATAAACTCATCTTT.

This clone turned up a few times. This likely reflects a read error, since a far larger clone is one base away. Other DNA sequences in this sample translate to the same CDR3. The CDR3 spells CACGTGGNTDKLIF. In DNA form, the CDR3 reads TGTGCCTGCGGTACTGGGGGAAACACCGATAAACTCATCTTT. This chain connects TRDV2 to TRDJ1, with 9 bases fitting TRDD3. CDR1 is GEAIGNYY, CDR2 EKD, per germline. The trim removed 7 bases at V and 0 bases at J, leaving 5 bases unmatched. The CDR3 runs to 14 residues.

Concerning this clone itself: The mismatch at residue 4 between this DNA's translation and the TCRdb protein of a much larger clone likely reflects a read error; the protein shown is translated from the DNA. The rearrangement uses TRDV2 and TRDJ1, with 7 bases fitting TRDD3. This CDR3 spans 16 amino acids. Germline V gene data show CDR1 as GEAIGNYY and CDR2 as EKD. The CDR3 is CACNTVGGRPTDKLIF. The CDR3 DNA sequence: TGTGCCTGTAACACCGTTGGGGGACGTCCTACCGATAAACTCATCTTT.

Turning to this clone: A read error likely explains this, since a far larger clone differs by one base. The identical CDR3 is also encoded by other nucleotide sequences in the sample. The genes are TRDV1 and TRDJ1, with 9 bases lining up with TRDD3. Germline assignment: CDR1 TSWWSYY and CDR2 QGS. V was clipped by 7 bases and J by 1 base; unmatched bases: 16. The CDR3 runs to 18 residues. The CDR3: CALVIPTGGRGGTDKLIF. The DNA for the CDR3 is TGTGCTCTTGTGATTCCTACTGGGGGAAGGGGTGGCACCGATAAACTCATCTTT.

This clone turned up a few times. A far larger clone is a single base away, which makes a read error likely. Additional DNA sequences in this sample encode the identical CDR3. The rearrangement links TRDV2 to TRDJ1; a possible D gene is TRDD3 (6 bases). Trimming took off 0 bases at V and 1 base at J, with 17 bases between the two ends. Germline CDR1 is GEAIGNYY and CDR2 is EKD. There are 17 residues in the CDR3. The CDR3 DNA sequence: TGTGCCTGTGACACCGTCGTTAGGGGATCAAGCACCGATAAACTCATCTTT. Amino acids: CACDTVVRGSSTDKLIF.

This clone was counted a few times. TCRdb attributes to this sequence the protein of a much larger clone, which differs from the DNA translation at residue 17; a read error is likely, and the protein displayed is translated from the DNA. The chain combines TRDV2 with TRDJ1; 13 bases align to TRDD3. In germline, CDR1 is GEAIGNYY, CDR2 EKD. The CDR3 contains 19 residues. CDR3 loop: CACDTLLGDTPTGTDKHIF. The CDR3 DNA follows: TGTGCCTGTGACACCTTACTGGGGGATACGCCTACGGGCACCGATAAACACATCTTT.

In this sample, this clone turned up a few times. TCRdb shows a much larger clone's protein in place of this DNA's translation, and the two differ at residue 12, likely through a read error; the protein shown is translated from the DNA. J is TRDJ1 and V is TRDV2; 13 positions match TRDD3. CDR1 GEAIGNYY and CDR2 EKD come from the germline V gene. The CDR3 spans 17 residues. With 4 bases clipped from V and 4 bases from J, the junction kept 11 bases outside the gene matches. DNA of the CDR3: TGTGCCTGTGAAAGACTCGTACTGGGGGATACGAACGATAAACTCATCTTT. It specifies CACERLVLGDTNDKLIF.

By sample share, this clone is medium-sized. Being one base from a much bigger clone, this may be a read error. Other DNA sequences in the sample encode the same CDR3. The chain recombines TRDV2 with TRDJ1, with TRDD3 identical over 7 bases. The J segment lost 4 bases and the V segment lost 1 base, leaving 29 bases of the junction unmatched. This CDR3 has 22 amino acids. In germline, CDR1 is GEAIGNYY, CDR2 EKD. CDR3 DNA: TGTGCCTGTGACACATACTGGGGTGATGAGTCGGATTCGCTAGCTCGCTTCGATAAACTCATCTTT. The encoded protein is CACDTYWGDESDSLARFDKLIF.

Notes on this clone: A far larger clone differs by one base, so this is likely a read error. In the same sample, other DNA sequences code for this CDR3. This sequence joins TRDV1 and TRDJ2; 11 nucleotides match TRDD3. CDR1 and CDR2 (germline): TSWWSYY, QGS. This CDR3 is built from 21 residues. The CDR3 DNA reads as TGTGCTCTTGGGGGAAAGCTACTTGCTGGGGGATACAAGCGGAAGGCAGCACAACTCTTCTTC. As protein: CALGGKLLAGGYKRKAAQLFF.

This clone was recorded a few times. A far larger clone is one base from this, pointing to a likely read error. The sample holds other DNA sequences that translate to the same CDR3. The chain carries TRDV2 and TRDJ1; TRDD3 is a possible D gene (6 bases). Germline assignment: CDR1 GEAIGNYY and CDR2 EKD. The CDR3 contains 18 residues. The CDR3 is CACDTVPLGPPATDKLIF. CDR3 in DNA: TGTGCCTGCGACACCGTCCCACTGGGTCCCCCGGCCACCGATAAACTCATCTTT.

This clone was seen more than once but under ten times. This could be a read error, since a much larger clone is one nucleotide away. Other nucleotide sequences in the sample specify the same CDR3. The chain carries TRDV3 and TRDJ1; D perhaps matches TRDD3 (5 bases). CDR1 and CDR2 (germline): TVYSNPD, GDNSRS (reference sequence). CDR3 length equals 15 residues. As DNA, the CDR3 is TGCGCCTTTCTACGAGAGGGATTTATTGCCGATAAACTCATCTTT. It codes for CAFLREGFIADKLIF.

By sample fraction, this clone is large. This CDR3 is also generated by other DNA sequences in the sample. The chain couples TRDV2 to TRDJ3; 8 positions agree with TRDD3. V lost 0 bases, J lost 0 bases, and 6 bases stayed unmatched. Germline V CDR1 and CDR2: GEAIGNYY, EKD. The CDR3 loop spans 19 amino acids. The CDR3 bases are TGTGCCTGTGACACCCTTGGGGATACTAGCTCCTGGGACACCCGACAGATGTTTTTC. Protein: CACDTLGDTSSWDTRQMFF.

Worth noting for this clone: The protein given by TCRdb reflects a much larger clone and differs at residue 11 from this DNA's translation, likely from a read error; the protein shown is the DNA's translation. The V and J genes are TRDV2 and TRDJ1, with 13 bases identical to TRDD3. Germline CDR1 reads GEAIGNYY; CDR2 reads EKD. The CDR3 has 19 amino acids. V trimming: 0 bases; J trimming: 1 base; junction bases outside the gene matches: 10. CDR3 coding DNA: TGTGCCTGTGACACCTTACTGGGGGATACGTCTACGGGCACCGATAAACTCATCTTT. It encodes CACDTLLGDTSTGTDKLIF.

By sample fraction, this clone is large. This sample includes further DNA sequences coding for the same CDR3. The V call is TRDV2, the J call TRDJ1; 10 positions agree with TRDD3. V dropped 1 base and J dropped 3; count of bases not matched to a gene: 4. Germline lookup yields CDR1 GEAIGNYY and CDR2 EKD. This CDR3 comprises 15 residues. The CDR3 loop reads CACDTLGDRPDKLIF. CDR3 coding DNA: TGTGCCTGTGACACTCTGGGGGATAGGCCCGATAAACTCATCTTT.

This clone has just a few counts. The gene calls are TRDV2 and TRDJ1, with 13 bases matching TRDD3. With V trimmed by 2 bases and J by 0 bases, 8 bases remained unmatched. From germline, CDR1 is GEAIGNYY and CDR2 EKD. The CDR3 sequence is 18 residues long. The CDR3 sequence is CACDIVLGDTTHTDKLIF. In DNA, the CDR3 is TGTGCCTGTGACATCGTACTGGGGGATACGACCCACACCGATAAACTCATCTTT.

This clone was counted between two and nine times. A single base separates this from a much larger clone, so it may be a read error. The CDR3 reads CACDRTGGYSSSWDTRQVFF. The CDR3 DNA sequence: TGTGCCTGTGACCGTACTGGGGGATACTCGAGCTCCTGGGACACCCGACAGGTGTTTTTC. This sequence joins TRDV2 and TRDJ3, with TRDD3 matching 12 bases. The germline V gene has CDR1 GEAIGNYY and CDR2 EKD. This CDR3 region has 20 residues.

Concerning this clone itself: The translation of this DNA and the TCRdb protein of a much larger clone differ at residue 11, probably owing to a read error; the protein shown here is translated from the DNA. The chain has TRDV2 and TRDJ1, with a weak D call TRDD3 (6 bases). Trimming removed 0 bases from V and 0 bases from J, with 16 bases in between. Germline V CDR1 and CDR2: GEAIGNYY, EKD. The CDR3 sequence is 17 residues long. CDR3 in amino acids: CACDTVVRGSNTDKLIF. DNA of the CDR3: TGTGCCTGTGACACCGTCGTTAGGGGATCCAACACCGATAAACTCATCTTT.

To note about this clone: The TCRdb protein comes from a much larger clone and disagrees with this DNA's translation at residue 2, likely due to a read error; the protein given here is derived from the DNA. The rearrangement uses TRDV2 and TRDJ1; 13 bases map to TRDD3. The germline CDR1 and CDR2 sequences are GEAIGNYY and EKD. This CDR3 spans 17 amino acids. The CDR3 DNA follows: TGTTCCTGTGAAAGACTCGTACTGGGGGATACGACCGATAAACTCATCTTT. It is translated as CSCERLVLGDTTDKLIF.

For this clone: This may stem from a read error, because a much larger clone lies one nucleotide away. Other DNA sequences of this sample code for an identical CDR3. The CDR3 sequence: CACDEATGGSVRTDKLIF. The CDR3 bases are TGTGCCTGTGACGAAGCTACTGGGGGATCCGTGAGGACCGATAAACTTATCTTT. The genes are TRDV2 and TRDJ1, with TRDD3 matching 10 bases. The CDR3 runs to 18 residues. CDR1 and CDR2 from the germline V gene are GEAIGNYY and EKD.

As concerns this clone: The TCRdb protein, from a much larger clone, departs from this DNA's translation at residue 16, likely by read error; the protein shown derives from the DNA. CDR3 region: CACDTLLGDTPTGTDRLIF. CDR3 coding DNA: TGTGCCTGTGACACCTTACTGGGGGATACGCCTACGGGCACCGATAGACTCATCTTT. V is TRDV2 and J is TRDJ1; 13 bases agree with TRDD3. The CDR3 loop spans 19 amino acids. The germline V gene has CDR1 GEAIGNYY and CDR2 EKD.

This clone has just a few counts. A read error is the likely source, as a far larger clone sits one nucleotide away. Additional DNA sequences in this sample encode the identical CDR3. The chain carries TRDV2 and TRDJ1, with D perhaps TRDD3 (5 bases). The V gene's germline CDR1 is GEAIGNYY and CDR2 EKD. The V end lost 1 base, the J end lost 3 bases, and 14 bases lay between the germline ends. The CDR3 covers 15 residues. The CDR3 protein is CACDTLGDRPDKLIF. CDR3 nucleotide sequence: TGTGCCTGTGACACTCTGGGAGATAGGCCCGATAAACTCATCTTT.